The present TCR beta chain was sequenced within a study of blood T cell repertoires in COVID-19. Germline lookup yields CDR1 KGHSH and CDR2 LQKENI. The CDR3 is 17 amino acids. V shed 4 bases and J 3 bases; nucleotides not matched to a gene: 13. Only in-frame clones appear in the TCRdb table, and some are missing; sequencing was by immunoSEQ multiplex PCR. The sample carries 320,000 or so clones, roughly nine tenths recorded once. The sequenced sample was PBMCs or T cells enriched from blood (not recorded which). The chain links TRBV18 to TRBJ2-3; TRBD2 aligns across 7 bases. The clonotype originates from a man aged 60-69 years who had recovered from COVID-19. The CDR3 DNA follows: TGTGCCAGCTCACGGCGGGGGACGGGAGTGGTAACAGATACGCAGTATTTT. Protein: CASSRRGTGVVTDTQYF.